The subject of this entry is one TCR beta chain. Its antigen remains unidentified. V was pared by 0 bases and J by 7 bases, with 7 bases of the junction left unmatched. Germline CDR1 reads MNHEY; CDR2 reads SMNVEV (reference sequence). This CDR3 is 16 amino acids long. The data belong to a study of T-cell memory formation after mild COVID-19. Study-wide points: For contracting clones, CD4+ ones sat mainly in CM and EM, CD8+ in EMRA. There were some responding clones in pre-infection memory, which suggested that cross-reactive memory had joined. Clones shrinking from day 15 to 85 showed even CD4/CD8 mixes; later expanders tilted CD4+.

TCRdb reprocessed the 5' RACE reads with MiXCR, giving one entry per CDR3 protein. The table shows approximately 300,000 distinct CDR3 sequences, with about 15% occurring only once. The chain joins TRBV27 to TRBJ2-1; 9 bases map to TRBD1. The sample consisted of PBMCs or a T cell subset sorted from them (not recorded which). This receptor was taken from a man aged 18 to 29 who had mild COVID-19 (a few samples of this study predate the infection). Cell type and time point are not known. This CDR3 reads CASSLSIQGALNEQFF. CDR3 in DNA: TGTGCCAGCAGTTTATCGATACAGGGGGCGCTGAATGAGCAGTTCTTC.